This T cell receptor beta chain was documented in a study of cytomegalovirus exposure and HLA in healthy donors. Germline V gene lookup returns CDR1 LNHDA and CDR2 SQIVND (reference sequence). The V end was cut by 4 bases, the J end by 0 bases, with 13 bases between. The CDR3 is 15 amino acids. A multiplex PCR was run with 60 Vbeta primers and 13 Jbeta primers. Here immunoSEQ multiplex PCR was the method, and the copy in TCRdb shows in-frame clones only, minus some. Among 250,000 to 350,000 clones, 86% were seen once, and the ten largest hold roughly 4%. The sequence came from a man aged 35-49 years in good health and CMV-seropositive. This rearrangement joins TRBV19 to TRBJ2-7; D possibly corresponds to TRBD2 (6 bases). Sequenced input: PBMCs. As DNA, the CDR3 is TGTGCCAGTAGTACTACTAGCTCTAGCTCCTACGAGCAGTACTTC. The encoded protein is CASSTTSSSSYEQYF.